This TCR beta chain was recovered during a study of shared clonotypes between healthy human individuals. TCRdb's table, derived via immunoSEQ multiplex PCR, lists solely in-frame clones and lacks some. Of 2 million to 2.5 million clones listed, roughly 93% were seen once; the top ten hold 0.36%. This clone was picked up one time. Sequencing was carried out using naive CD4+ T cells from PBMCs. The subset here: CD45RA+ positively selected. The receptor comes from a man aged 18 to 29 in good health. Some clones in this sample may be carry-over from other donors' samples.

Here the CDR3 DNA reads TGTGCCAGCTCACGTCTTAAAGGGACATCAGATACGCAGTATTTT. Protein: CASSRLKGTSDTQYF. The J gene is TRBJ2-3, the V gene TRBV18, with D perhaps matching TRBD1 (6 bases). The V end was cut by 4 bases, the J end by 4 bases, with 15 bases between. The CDR3 has 15 residues. Germline V gene lookup returns CDR1 KGHSH and CDR2 LQKENI.